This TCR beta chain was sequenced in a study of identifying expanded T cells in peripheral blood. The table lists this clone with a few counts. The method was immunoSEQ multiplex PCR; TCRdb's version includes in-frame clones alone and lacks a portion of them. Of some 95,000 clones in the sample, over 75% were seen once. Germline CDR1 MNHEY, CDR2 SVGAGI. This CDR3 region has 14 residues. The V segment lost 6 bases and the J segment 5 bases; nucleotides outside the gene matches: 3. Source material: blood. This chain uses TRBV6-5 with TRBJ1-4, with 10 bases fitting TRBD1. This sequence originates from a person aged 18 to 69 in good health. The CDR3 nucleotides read TGTGCCAGCAGCGGGACAGGGGCGAATGAAAAACTGTTTTTT. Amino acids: CASSGTGANEKLFF.